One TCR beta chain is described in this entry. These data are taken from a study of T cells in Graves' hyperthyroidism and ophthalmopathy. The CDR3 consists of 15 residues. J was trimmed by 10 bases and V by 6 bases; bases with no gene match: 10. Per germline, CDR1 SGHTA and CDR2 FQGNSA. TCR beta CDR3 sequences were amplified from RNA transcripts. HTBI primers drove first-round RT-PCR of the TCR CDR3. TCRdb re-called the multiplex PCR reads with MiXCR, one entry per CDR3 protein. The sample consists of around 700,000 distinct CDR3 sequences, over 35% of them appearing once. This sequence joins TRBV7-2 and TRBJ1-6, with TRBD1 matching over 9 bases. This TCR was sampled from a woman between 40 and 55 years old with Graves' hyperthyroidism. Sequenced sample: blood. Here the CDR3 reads CASSETGGFRSPLHF. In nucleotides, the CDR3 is TGTGCCAGCAGTGAGACAGGGGGGTTTAGGTCACCCCTCCACTTT.